Listed here is a single TCR beta chain. Seattle's enrolled individuals joined amid active infection and were then monitored longitudinally. The data were produced by immunoSEQ multiplex PCR, yet TCRdb's version contains in-frame clones alone and is incomplete. The profile shows 270,000 or so clones, roughly 89% of them singletons. The sample belongs to a study of blood T cell repertoires in COVID-19. Study information: The United States, Italy and Spain supplied acute and convalescent COVID-19 samples.

Trimming removed 3 bases at V and 3 bases at J, with 12 bases between. The germline gives CDR1 SGHRS, CDR2 YFSETQ. The CDR3 is made up of 14 amino acids. The sequencing input was peripheral blood. The chain is built from TRBV5-1 and TRBJ1-2; D is uncertain. This TCR derives from a woman in her twenties or thirties with COVID-19, enrolled during active disease. The CDR3 spells CASSSPGRDYGYTF. CDR3 nucleotide sequence: TGCGCCAGCAGCTCACCGGGGAGGGACTATGGCTACACCTTC.